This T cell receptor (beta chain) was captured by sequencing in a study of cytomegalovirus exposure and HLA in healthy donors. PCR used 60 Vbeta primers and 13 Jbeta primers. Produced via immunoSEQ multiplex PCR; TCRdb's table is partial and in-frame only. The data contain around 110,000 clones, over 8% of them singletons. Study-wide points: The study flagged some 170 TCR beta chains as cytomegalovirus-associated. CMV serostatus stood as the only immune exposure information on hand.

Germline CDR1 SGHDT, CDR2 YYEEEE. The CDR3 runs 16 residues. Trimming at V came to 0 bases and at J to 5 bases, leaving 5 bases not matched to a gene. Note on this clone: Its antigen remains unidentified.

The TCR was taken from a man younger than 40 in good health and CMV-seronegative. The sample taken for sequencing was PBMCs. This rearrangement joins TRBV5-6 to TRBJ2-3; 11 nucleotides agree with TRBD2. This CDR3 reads CASSLGSGGAIDTQYF. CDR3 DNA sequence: TGTGCCAGCAGCTTGGGTAGCGGGGGGGCCATAGATACGCAGTATTTT. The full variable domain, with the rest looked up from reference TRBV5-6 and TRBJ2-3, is DAGVTQSPTHLIKTRGQQVTLRCSPKSGHDTVSWYQQALGQGPQFIFQYYEEEERQRGNFPDRFSGHQFPNYSSELNVNALLLGDSALYLCASSLGSGGAIDTQYFGPGTRLTVL.